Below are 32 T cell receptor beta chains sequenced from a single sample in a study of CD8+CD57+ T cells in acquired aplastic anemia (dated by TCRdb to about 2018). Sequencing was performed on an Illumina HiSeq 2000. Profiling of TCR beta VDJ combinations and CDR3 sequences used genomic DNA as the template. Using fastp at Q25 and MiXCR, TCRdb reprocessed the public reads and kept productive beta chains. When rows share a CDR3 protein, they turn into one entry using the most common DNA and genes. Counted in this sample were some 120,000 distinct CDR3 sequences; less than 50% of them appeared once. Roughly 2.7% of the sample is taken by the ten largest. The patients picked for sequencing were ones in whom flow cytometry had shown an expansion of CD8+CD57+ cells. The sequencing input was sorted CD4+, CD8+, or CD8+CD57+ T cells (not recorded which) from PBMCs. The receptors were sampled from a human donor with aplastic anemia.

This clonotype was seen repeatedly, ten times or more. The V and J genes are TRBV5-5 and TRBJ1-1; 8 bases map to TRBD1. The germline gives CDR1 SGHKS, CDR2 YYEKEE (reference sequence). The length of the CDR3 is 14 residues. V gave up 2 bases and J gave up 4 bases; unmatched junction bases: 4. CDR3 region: CASSLYTGGTEAFF. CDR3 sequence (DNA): TGTGCCAGCAGCTTATATACAGGGGGCACTGAAGCTTTCTTT.

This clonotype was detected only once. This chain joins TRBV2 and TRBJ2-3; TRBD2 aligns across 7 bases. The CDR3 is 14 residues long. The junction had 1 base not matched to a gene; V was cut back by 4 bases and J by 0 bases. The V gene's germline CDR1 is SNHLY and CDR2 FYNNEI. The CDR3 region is CASSGGGSTDTQYF. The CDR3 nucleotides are TGTGCCAGCAGTGGGGGGGGAAGCACAGATACGCAGTATTTT.

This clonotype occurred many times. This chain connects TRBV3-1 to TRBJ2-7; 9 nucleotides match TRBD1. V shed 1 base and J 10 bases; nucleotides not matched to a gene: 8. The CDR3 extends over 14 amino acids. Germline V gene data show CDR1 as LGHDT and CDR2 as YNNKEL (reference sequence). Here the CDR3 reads CASSQGQGGYGQYV. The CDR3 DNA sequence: TGTGCCAGCAGCCAAGGACAGGGGGGCTACGGACAGTACGTC.

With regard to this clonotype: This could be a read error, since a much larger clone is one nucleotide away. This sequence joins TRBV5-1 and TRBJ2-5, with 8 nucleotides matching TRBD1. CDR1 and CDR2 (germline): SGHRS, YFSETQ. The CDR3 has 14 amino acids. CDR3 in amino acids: CASSSNRGAETQHF. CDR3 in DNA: TGCGCCAGCAGCTCAAACAGGGGGGCAGAGACCCAGCACTTC. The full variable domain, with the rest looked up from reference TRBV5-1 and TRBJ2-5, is KAGVTQTPRYLIKTRGQQVTLSCSPISGHRSVSWYQQTPGQGLQFLFEYFSETQRNKGNFPGRFSGRQFSNSRSEMNVSTLELGDSALYLCASSSNRGAETQHFGPGTRLLVL.

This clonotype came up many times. DNA of the CDR3: TGTGCCAGCAGCCCTAGGACAGGGTCCTACGAGCAGTACGTC. Protein product: CASSPRTGSYEQYV. The V and J genes are TRBV3-1 and TRBJ2-7; 8 nucleotides line up with TRBD1. The CDR3 length is 14 residues. The J segment lost 1 base and the V segment lost 4 bases, leaving 3 bases of the junction unmatched. Germline V gives CDR1 LGHDT, CDR2 YNNKEL (reference sequence).

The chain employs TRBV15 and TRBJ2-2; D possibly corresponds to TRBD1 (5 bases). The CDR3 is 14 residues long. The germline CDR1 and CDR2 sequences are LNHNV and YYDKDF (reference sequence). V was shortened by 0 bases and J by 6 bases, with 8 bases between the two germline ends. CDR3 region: CATSRDGAPGELFF. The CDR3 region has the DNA TGTGCCACCAGCAGAGATGGGGCACCCGGGGAGCTGTTTTTT.

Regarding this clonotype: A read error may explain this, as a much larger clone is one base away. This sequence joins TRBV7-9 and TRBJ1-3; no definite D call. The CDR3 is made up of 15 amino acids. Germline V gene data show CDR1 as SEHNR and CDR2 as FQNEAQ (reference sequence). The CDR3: CASSLDGYSGNTLYF. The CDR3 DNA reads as TGTGCCAGCAGTTTGGACGGTTACTCTGGAAACACCTTATATTTT.

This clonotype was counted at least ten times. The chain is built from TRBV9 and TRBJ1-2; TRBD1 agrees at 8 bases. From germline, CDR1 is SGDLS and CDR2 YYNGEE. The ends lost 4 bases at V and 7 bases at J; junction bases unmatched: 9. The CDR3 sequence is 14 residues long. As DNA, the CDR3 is TGTGCCAGCAGCCTTCGACAGGGGAGAAGTGGCTACACCTTC. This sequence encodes CASSLRQGRSGYTF.

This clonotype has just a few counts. The CDR3 loop reads CASSDYGNTIYF. DNA for the CDR3: TGTGCCAGTAGTGATTACGGAAACACCATATATTTT. This chain joins TRBV19 and TRBJ1-3; no reliable D call. Trimming took off 5 bases at V and 4 bases at J, with 6 bases between the two ends. Looked up from germline, CDR1 is LNHDA and CDR2 is SQIVND (reference sequence). The CDR3 is 12 amino acids.

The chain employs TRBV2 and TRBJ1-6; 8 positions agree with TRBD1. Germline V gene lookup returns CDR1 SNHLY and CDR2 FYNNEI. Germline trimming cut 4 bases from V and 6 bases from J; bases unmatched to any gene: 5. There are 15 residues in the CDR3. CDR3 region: CASSARGLGNSPLHF. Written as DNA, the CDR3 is TGTGCCAGCAGTGCCAGGGGGCTCGGTAATTCACCCCTCCACTTT.

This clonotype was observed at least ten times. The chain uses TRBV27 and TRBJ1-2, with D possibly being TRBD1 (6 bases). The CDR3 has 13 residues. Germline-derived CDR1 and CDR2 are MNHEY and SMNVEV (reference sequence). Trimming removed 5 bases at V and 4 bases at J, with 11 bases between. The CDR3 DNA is TGTGCCAGCAGTCCTACAGGGAGCTATGGCTACACCTTC. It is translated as CASSPTGSYGYTF.

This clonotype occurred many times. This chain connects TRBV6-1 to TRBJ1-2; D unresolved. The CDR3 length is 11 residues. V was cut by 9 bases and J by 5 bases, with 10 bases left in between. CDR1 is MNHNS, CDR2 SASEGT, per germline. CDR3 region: CASVLGYGYTF. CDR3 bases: TGTGCCAGTGTGTTAGGGTATGGCTACACCTTC.

The CDR3: CASMEVYREAFF. The DNA for the CDR3 is TGTGCCAGCATGGAAGTCTACAGGGAAGCTTTCTTT. The rearrangement uses TRBV6-1 and TRBJ1-1; weak D call: TRBD1 (5 bases). Trimming took 7 bases from V and 8 from J, leaving 14 bases between them. The CDR3 is 12 residues long. Germline V CDR1 and CDR2: MNHNS, SASEGT.

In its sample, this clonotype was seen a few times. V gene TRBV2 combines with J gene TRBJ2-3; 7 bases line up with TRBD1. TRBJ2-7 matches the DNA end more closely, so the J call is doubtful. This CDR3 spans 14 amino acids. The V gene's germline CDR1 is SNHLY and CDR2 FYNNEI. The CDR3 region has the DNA TGTGCCAGCAGTAGCGACAGGGACACAGATACGCAGTACTTC. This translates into CASSSDRDTDTQYF.

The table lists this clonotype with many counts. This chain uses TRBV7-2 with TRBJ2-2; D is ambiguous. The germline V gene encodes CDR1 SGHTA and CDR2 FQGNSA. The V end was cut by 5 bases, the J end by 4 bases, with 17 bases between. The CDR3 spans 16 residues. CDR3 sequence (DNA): TGTGCCAGCAGCCTGCTCTCGGGTCAATTCACCGGGGAGCTGTTTTTT. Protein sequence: CASSLLSGQFTGELFF.

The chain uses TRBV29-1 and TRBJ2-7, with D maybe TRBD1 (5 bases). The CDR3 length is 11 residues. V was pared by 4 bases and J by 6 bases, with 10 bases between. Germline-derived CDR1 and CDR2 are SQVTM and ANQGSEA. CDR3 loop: CSVGGTGEQYF. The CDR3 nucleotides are TGCAGCGTTGGGGGCACTGGCGAGCAGTACTTC.

The CDR3 sequence is CSVELQGAYGYTF. The CDR3 DNA reads TGCAGCGTTGAGTTACAGGGGGCCTATGGCTACACCTTC. This rearrangement joins TRBV29-1 to TRBJ1-2; TRBD1 aligns across 9 bases. Germline V CDR1 and CDR2: SQVTM, ANQGSEA. The ends lost 3 bases at V and 4 bases at J; junction bases unmatched: 3. CDR3 length: 13 amino acids.

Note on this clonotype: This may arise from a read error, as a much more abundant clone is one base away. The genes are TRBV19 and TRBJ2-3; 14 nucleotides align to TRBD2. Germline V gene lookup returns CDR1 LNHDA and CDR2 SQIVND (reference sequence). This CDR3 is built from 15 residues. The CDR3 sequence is CASRIGLAGGVSQYF. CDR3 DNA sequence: TGTGCCAGTCGTATCGGACTAGCGGGGGGCGTATCGCAGTATTTT. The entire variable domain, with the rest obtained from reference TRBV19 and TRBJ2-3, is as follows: DGGITQSPKYLFRKEGQNVTLSCEQNLNHDAMYWYRQDPGQGLRLIYYSQIVNDFQKGDIAEGYSVSREKKESFPLTVTSAQKNPTAFYLCASRIGLAGGVSQYFGPGTRLTVL.

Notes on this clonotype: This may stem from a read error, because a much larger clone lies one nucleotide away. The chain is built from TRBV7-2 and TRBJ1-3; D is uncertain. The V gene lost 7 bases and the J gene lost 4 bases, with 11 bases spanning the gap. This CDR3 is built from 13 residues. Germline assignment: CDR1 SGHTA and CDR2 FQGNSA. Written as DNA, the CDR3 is TGTGCCAGCATCCAAGCATTAGGAAACACCATATATTTT. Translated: CASIQALGNTIYF.

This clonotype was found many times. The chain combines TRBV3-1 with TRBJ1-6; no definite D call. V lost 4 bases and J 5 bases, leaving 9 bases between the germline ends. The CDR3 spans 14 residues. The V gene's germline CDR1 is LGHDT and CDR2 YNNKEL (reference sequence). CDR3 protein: CASSLRTNNSPLHF. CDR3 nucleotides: TGTGCCAGCAGCCTCCGGACTAATAATTCACCCCTCCACTTT.

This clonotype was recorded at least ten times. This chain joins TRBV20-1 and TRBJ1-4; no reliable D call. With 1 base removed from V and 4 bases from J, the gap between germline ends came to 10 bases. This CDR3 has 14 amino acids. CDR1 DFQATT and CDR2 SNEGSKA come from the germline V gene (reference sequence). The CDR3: CSARVGRYNEKLFF. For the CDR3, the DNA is TGCAGTGCTAGAGTAGGACGGTATAATGAAAAACTGTTTTTT.

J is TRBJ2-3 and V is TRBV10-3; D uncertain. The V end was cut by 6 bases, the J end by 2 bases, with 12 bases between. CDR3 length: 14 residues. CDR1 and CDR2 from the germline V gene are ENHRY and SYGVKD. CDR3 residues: CAISTRRITDTQYF. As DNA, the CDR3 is TGTGCCATCAGCACGAGGCGTATCACAGATACGCAGTATTTT.

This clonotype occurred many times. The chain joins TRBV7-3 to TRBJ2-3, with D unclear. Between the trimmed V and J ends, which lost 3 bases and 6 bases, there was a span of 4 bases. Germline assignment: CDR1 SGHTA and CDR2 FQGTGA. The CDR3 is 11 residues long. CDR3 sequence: CASSFGDTQYF. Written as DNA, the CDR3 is TGTGCCAGCAGCTTTGGGGATACGCAGTATTTT.

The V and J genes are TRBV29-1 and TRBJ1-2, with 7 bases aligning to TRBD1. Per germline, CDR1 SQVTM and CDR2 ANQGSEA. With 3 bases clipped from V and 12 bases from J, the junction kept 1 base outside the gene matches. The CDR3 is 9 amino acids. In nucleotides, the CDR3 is TGCAGCGTTGACCAGGGGGACACCTTC. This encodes CSVDQGDTF.

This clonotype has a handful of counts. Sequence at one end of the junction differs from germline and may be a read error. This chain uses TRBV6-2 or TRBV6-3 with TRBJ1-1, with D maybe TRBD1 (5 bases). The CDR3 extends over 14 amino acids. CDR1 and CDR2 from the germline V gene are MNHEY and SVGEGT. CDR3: CASRPKGLETGAFF. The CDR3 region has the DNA TGTGCCAGCAGACCCAAGGGGCTGGAAACTGGAGCTTTCTTT.

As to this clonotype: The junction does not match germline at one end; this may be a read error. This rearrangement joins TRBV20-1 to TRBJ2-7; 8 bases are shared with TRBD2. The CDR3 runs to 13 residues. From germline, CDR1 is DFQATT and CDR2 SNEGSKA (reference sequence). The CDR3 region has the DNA TGCAGTGCTAACGTGGACAGAAAGCGGGAGCGGTACTTC. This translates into CSANVDRKRERYF.

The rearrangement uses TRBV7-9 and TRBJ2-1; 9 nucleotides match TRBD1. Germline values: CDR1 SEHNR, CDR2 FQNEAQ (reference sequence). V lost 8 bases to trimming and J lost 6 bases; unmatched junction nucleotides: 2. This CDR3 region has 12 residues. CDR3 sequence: CASPGQGNEQFF. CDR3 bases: TGTGCCAGCCCGGGACAGGGCAATGAGCAGTTCTTC.

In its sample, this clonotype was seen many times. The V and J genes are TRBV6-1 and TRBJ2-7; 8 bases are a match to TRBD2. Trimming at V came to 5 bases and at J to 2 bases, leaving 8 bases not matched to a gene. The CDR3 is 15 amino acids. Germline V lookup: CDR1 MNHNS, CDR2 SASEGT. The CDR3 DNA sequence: TGTGCCAGCAGTAAGGAGGCGGGGGGCACCTACGAGCAGTACTTC. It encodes CASSKEAGGTYEQYF.

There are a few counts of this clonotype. CDR3 sequence reads: CASGRGKETQYF. The DNA for the CDR3 is TGTGCCAGCGGGCGAGGGAAGGAGACCCAGTACTTC. The chain combines TRBV2 with TRBJ2-5, with D maybe TRBD2 (5 bases). Trimming left V 8 bases short and J 5 bases short, with 12 bases between. The CDR3 has 12 residues. The V gene's germline CDR1 is SNHLY and CDR2 FYNNEI.

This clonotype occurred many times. The CDR3 bases are TGTGCCAGCAGCGACAGTGGGGGGCTGGGAGAGACCCAGTACTTC. Translation gives CASSDSGGLGETQYF. The chain carries TRBV12-3 or TRBV12-4 and TRBJ2-5; D possibly uses TRBD1 or TRBD2 (6 bases each). The CDR3 is 15 residues long. Trimming cost V 6 bases and J 4 bases, with 18 bases left between them.

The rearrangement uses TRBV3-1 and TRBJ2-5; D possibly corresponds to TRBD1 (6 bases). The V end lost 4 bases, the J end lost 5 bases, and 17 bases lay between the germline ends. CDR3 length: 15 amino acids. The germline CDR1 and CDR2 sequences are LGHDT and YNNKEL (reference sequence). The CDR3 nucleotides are TGTGCCAGCAGCCGACCCACAGGGCTCGCGGAGACCCAGTACTTC. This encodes CASSRPTGLAETQYF.

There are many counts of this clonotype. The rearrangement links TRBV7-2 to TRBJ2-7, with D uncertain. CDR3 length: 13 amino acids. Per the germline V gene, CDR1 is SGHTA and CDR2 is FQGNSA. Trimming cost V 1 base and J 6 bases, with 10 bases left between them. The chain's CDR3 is CASSLVPGGEQYF. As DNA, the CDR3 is TGTGCCAGCAGCTTAGTCCCGGGCGGCGAGCAGTACTTC.